Included here is one T cell receptor beta chain sequence, with context. The CDR3 length is 15 residues. The germline V gene has CDR1 SEHNR and CDR2 FQNEAQ (reference sequence). Deletions cut 5 bases from V and 4 bases from J, with 15 bases between. The entry originates in a study of T cells in Graves' hyperthyroidism and ophthalmopathy. Researchers amplified the TCR beta CDR3 regions from RNA transcripts. First-round RT-PCR targeting the TCR CDR3 was performed with the HTBI primer set. TCRdb reanalysed the multiplex PCR reads using MiXCR and keeps one entry per CDR3 protein. The data contain some 500,000 distinct CDR3 sequences, about an eighth of them singletons. From more than 9.5 ml of fresh peripheral blood, PBMCs were isolated.

The chain links TRBV7-9 to TRBJ2-1, with D perhaps matching TRBD2 (7 bases). This sequence was found in a woman aged 18-29 years with Graves' hyperthyroidism. The sequencing sample was made of blood. CDR3 nucleotide sequence: TGTGCCAGCAGCCCCCGCGGGGGCAAATACAATGAGCAGTTCTTC. Its protein product is CASSPRGGKYNEQFF.